This TCR beta chain is drawn from a study of T cell repertoires in aging, cancer and after chemotherapy. As for the study in general: Pre- and post-chemotherapy samples were paired from glioblastoma patients treated with temozolomide-based therapy. About 10 million TCR reads made up the full dataset. Study results and caveats: Age-matched healthy donors had significantly more diverse, less clonal blood TCR repertoires than untreated cancer patients. Median generation probability rose over the chemotherapy interval in each cancer cohort, suggesting rebound thymic output.

As regards this clonotype: Its cognate antigen is unknown.

A mixed TRB-A/B primer pool amplified rearranged TRB by multiplex touch-down PCR. TCRdb reanalysed the multiplex PCR reads using MiXCR and keeps one entry per CDR3 protein. The sample includes under 8,000 distinct CDR3 sequences, approximately 50% of them seen just once. Germline V CDR1 and CDR2: MNHEY, SVGAGI. CDR3 size: 13 residues. Trimming removed 0 bases at V and 8 bases at J, with 10 bases between. TCR beta rearrangements were amplified from peripheral blood genomic DNA. This clonotype was obtained from a human donor with a solid tumor. The sequencing input was blood. J is TRBJ1-2 and V is TRBV6-5; perhaps TRBD1 as D (6 bases). The CDR3 DNA follows: TGTGCCAGCAGTTACTCTGCAGGGGAAGGCTACACCTTC. Its translation is CASSYSAGEGYTF.